The 31 T cell receptor beta chains listed next were all sequenced from one sample in a study of blood T cell repertoires in COVID-19 (dated by TCRdb to the early 2020s). The library was prepared using the immunoSEQ multiplex PCR assay. What TCRdb holds here is the immuneACCESS table cut down to in-frame rearrangements. Part of the clones is not present; checked against another copy, under half of the missing clones reflect an unresolved V gene, and the others are unexplained. This sample has roughly 90,000 clones in its table, and more than 80% of those were observed once. Clones ranked in the top ten supply under 13% of the sample. Sequenced material: peripheral blood. The source is an older woman with acute or convalescent COVID-19.

The V gene is TRBV7-3, the J gene TRBJ2-5; tentative D call: TRBD1 (5 bases). Trimming shortened V by 7 bases and J by 1 base, and 22 bases separated the two germline ends. Per germline, CDR1 SGHTA and CDR2 FQGTGA. The CDR3 has 17 residues. CDR3 DNA sequence: TGTGCCAGCACCCCTAGAGGCAGGGTTGGGGTCCAAGAGACCCAGTACTTC. Translating it yields CASTPRGRVGVQETQYF.

The chain combines TRBV15 with TRBJ1-4; D unresolved. Germline loops: CDR1 LNHNV, CDR2 YYDKDF (reference sequence). With 0 bases removed from V and 4 bases from J, the gap between germline ends came to 12 bases. This CDR3 spans 16 amino acids. CDR3 protein: CATSRDLAGLNEKLFF. CDR3 nucleotide sequence: TGTGCCACCAGCAGAGATTTGGCGGGTCTTAATGAAAAACTGTTTTTT. The full variable domain, its missing parts supplied by reference TRBV15 and TRBJ1-4, is DAMVIQNPRYQVTQFGKPVTLSCSQTLNHNVMYWYQQKSSQAPKLLFHYYDKDFNNEADTPDNFQSRRPNTSFCFLDIRSPGLGDTAMYLCATSRDLAGLNEKLFFGSGTQLSVL.

This chain joins TRBV6-5 and TRBJ1-1; the D is unclear. The CDR3 is 14 residues long. V was pared by 0 bases and J by 4 bases, with 9 bases between. CDR1 MNHEY and CDR2 SVGAGI come from the germline V gene. The CDR3 sequence is CASSYSSRSTEAFF. Here the CDR3 DNA reads TGTGCCAGCAGTTACTCGTCCCGGTCCACTGAAGCTTTCTTT.

V usage is TRBV5-1 and J usage is TRBJ2-2, with 13 bases identical to TRBD2. This CDR3 has 16 residues. The junction had 4 bases not matched to a gene; V was cut back by 3 bases and J by 5 bases. CDR1 and CDR2 (germline): SGHRS, YFSETQ. The DNA of the CDR3 is TGCGCCAGCAGCTACCGACTAGCGGGAGGAACCGGGGAGCTGTTTTTT. As protein: CASSYRLAGGTGELFF. Filled out from reference TRBV5-1 and TRBJ2-2, the complete variable domain reads KAGVTQTPRYLIKTRGQQVTLSCSPISGHRSVSWYQQTPGQGLQFLFEYFSETQRNKGNFPGRFSGRQFSNSRSEMNVSTLELGDSALYLCASSYRLAGGTGELFFGEGSRLTVL.

The J gene is TRBJ1-1, the V gene TRBV6-5; the D gene is possibly TRBD1 (5 bases). Between the trimmed V and J ends, which lost 2 bases and 1 base, there was a span of 8 bases. Germline loops: CDR1 MNHEY, CDR2 SVGAGI. The CDR3 loop spans 14 amino acids. CDR3 nucleotide sequence: TGTGCCAGCAGTTACCTCGGACAGAACACTGAAGCTTTCTTT. Protein sequence: CASSYLGQNTEAFF.

This clone was recorded only once. The chain uses TRBV6-5 and TRBJ1-1, with 7 bases identical to TRBD1. The V and J ends lost 6 bases and 10 bases, in that order; junction bases with no gene match: 11. The CDR3 runs to 13 residues. Germline CDR1 reads MNHEY; CDR2 reads SVGAGI. Here the CDR3 reads CASSDRVGMGAFF. The CDR3 bases are TGTGCCAGCAGCGACAGGGTGGGAATGGGAGCTTTCTTT.

The chain recombines TRBV10-3 with TRBJ2-1; 12 bases map to TRBD2. Germline V gene lookup returns CDR1 ENHRY and CDR2 SYGVKD. Germline trimming cut 0 bases from V and 8 bases from J; bases unmatched to any gene: 8. CDR3 length equals 17 residues. CDR3 coding DNA: TGTGCCATCAGTGAGTCGGCGACTAGCGGGGGTAGGGATGAGCAGTTCTTC. Its translation is CAISESATSGGRDEQFF.

With respect to this clone: Within the sample, other DNA sequences also encode this same CDR3. The chain is built from TRBV28 and TRBJ1-5; D gene ambiguous. The V and J ends lost 3 bases and 0 bases respectively, with 3 bases between them. Per the germline V gene, CDR1 is MDHEN and CDR2 is SYDVKM. The CDR3 is made up of 13 amino acids. CDR3 sequence reads: CASSLRSNQPQHF. CDR3 DNA sequence: TGTGCCAGCAGTTTGCGTAGCAATCAGCCCCAGCATTTT.

The CDR3 bases are TGTGCCAGCAGCTCGGACCCTGACAGCCCATCAACCGGGGAGCTGTTTTTT. It translates to CASSSDPDSPSTGELFF. The J gene is TRBJ2-2, the V gene TRBV7-6, with D tentatively TRBD1 (5 bases). Germline V gives CDR1 SGHVS, CDR2 FNYEAQ. This CDR3 is built from 17 residues. With 4 bases removed from V and 5 bases from J, the gap between germline ends came to 20 bases.

This chain links TRBV19 with TRBJ2-7, with TRBD1 matching over 11 bases. The CDR3 has 14 amino acids. The V segment lost 6 bases and the J segment 3 bases; nucleotides outside the gene matches: 4. CDR1 is LNHDA, CDR2 SQIVND, per germline (reference sequence). This CDR3 reads CASSTGTGGYEQYF. CDR3 DNA sequence: TGTGCCAGTAGCACCGGGACAGGGGGCTACGAGCAGTACTTC.

V usage is TRBV7-7 and J usage is TRBJ2-2; 7 bases match TRBD1. Germline trimming cut 1 base from V and 7 bases from J; bases unmatched to any gene: 3. Germline V CDR1 and CDR2: SSHAT, FNYEAQ (reference sequence). The CDR3 covers 14 residues. CDR3 amino acids: CASSLGQGHGELFF. DNA of the CDR3: TGTGCCAGCAGCTTAGGACAGGGTCACGGGGAGCTGTTTTTT.

The chain links TRBV27 to TRBJ2-7; D gene ambiguous. Trimming cost V 5 bases and J 5 bases, with 10 bases left between them. CDR1 MNHEY and CDR2 SMNVEV come from the germline V gene (reference sequence). The CDR3 sequence is 12 residues long. The CDR3 DNA is TGTGCCAGCAGTCTCTTCTCGGACGAGCAGTACTTC. Amino acids: CASSLFSDEQYF.

V usage is TRBV7-9 and J usage is TRBJ1-4; D is uncertain. V was pared by 2 bases and J by 7 bases, with 5 bases between. This CDR3 contains 12 residues. Looked up from germline, CDR1 is SEHNR and CDR2 is FQNEAQ (reference sequence). CDR3 residues: CASSLFGEKLFF. In DNA, the CDR3 is TGTGCCAGCAGCTTATTCGGTGAAAAACTGTTTTTT.

This clone showed up just a few times. This chain links TRBV7-2 with TRBJ2-1; TRBD2 aligns across 11 bases. The germline V gene has CDR1 SGHTA and CDR2 FQGNSA. V was pared by 3 bases and J by 5 bases, with 3 bases of the junction left unmatched. The CDR3 runs to 15 residues. The CDR3 sequence: CASSFSGGAHNEQFF. The CDR3, as DNA: TGTGCCAGCAGCTTTAGCGGGGGGGCACACAATGAGCAGTTCTTC.

The CDR3 loop reads CASSVAGGRNEKLFF. CDR3 sequence (DNA): TGTGCCAGCAGCGTAGCAGGGGGGCGAAACGAAAAACTGTTTTTT. V and J are TRBV9 and TRBJ1-4; 7 nucleotides agree with TRBD1. CDR3 length: 15 residues. CDR1 and CDR2 (germline): SGDLS, YYNGEE. V gave up 0 bases and J gave up 8 bases; unmatched junction bases: 7.

There are a few counts of this clone. This chain links TRBV21-1 with TRBJ2-7; TRBD2, the table's D call, was not compared with the DNA. TRBV21-1 is recorded as a pseudogene. This CDR3 has 17 amino acids. CDR3 nucleotides: TGTGCCAGCAGCGATCGGACTAGCGGGACGATCACCTACGAGCAGTACTTC. This translates into CASSDRTSGTITYEQYF.

The chain employs TRBV30 and TRBJ1-6; 9 bases agree with TRBD1. This CDR3 is 16 amino acids long. Germline loops: CDR1 GTSNPN, CDR2 SVGIG (reference sequence). V shed 1 base and J 4 bases; nucleotides not matched to a gene: 5. Here the CDR3 reads CAWSAGQGLYNSPLHF. In DNA form, the CDR3 reads TGTGCCTGGAGTGCGGGACAGGGACTTTATAATTCACCCCTCCACTTT. Using reference TRBV30 and TRBJ1-6 for the parts outside the CDR3, the full variable domain is SQTIHQWPATLVQPVGSPLSLECTVEGTSNPNLYWYRQAAGRGLQLLFYSVGIGQISSEVPQNLSASRPQDRQFILSSKKLLLSDSGFYLCAWSAGQGLYNSPLHFGNGTRLTVT.

The rearrangement joins TRBV7-2 to TRBJ2-1; a possible D gene is TRBD2 (7 bases). Germline CDR1 is SGHTA and CDR2 is FQGNSA. Trimming cost V 0 bases and J 8 bases, with 11 bases left between them. The CDR3 sequence is 14 residues long. This CDR3 reads CASSLAGGPDEQFF. CDR3 in DNA: TGTGCCAGCAGCTTAGCGGGGGGGCCGGATGAGCAGTTCTTC. Supplemented by reference TRBV7-2 and TRBJ2-1, the full variable domain reads GAGVSQSPSNKVTEKGKDVELRCDPISGHTALYWYRQSLGQGLEFLIYFQGNSAPDKSGLPSDRFSAERTGGSVSTLTIQRTQQEDSAVYLCASSLAGGPDEQFFGPGTRLTVL.

This clone was picked up one time. This chain joins TRBV28 and TRBJ1-6; tentative D call: TRBD1 (5 bases). The CDR3 extends over 13 amino acids. Germline CDR1 MDHEN, CDR2 SYDVKM. Trimming stripped 9 bases from V and 0 bases from J, with 6 bases between. The CDR3 nucleotides read TGTGCCAGTCAGGGCTCCTATAATTCACCCCTCCACTTT. It yields the protein CASQGSYNSPLHF.

This sequence joins TRBV7-9 and TRBJ1-1, with unresolved D. Germline assignment: CDR1 SEHNR and CDR2 FQNEAQ (reference sequence). V lost 5 bases and J 1 base, leaving 14 bases between the germline ends. There are 15 residues in the CDR3. The CDR3 DNA reads TGTGCCAGCAGCCCGGGAAGAACCAGGAACACTGAAGCTTTCTTT. Translation: CASSPGRTRNTEAFF.

A few counts support this clone. The CDR3 nucleotides read TGTGCCAGCAGCTCGGGACTAGCGGACGTCCAAATTCAGTACTTC. Its translation is CASSSGLADVQIQYF. The chain is built from TRBV7-9 and TRBJ2-4; 11 nucleotides align to TRBD2. From germline, CDR1 is SEHNR and CDR2 FQNEAQ (reference sequence). This CDR3 region has 15 residues. Trimming removed 4 bases from V and 10 bases from J; junction bases left unmatched: 9.

This chain joins TRBV2 and TRBJ1-2; 7 positions match TRBD1. This CDR3 is built from 15 residues. Germline-derived CDR1 and CDR2 are SNHLY and FYNNEI. V trimming: 5 bases; J trimming: 5 bases; junction bases outside the gene matches: 11. CDR3 region: CASSLRGQGSYGYTF. The DNA for the CDR3 is TGTGCCAGCAGTCTAAGGGGGCAGGGGAGTTATGGCTACACCTTC.

In this sample, this clone turned up a few times. The chain links TRBV10-2 to TRBJ2-3; tentative D call: TRBD2 (6 bases). Germline CDR1 WSHSY, CDR2 SAAADI. The V end was cut by 3 bases, the J end by 1 base, with 11 bases between. The CDR3 totals 15 residues. Here the CDR3 reads CASSDGGGGTDTQYF. The CDR3 DNA is TGCGCCAGCAGTGATGGGGGAGGTGGCACAGATACGCAGTATTTT.

The chain is built from TRBV5-4 and TRBJ2-3, with 11 nucleotides matching TRBD2. Germline values: CDR1 SGHNT, CDR2 YYREEE (reference sequence). Unmatched junction bases numbered 3, after V lost 4 bases and J lost 2 bases. The CDR3 spans 15 residues. The CDR3 DNA is TGTGCCAGCAGCCGGGGACTAGCGGACACAGATACGCAGTATTTT. Residues: CASSRGLADTDTQYF.

This chain joins TRBV11-3 and TRBJ2-3, with a weak D call TRBD1 (6 bases). This CDR3 comprises 15 residues. Germline lookup yields CDR1 SGHNT and CDR2 YENEEA. Trimming took off 5 bases at V and 0 bases at J, with 12 bases between the two ends. The CDR3 loop reads CASSQQGSSTDTQYF. The CDR3 coding sequence is TGTGCCAGCAGCCAGCAGGGGTCGAGCACAGATACGCAGTATTTT.

The genes are TRBV28 and TRBJ1-6, with 8 bases identical to TRBD1. The CDR3 contains 12 residues. Germline loops: CDR1 MDHEN, CDR2 SYDVKM. CDR3: CVTGTGNSPLHF. In DNA, the CDR3 is TGTGTTACAGGGACAGGCAATTCACCCCTCCACTTT.

This sequence joins TRBV4-2 and TRBJ2-1; 10 bases agree with TRBD2. With 1 base clipped from V and 5 bases from J, the junction kept 2 bases outside the gene matches. The CDR3 is made up of 15 amino acids. CDR1 and CDR2 (germline): LGHNA, YNFKEQ. The CDR3 region has the DNA TGTGCCAGCAGCCAAGGCACTAGCGGGAACAATGAGCAGTTCTTC. This encodes CASSQGTSGNNEQFF.

The chain recombines TRBV5-1 with TRBJ2-6; TRBD2 is a possible D gene (7 bases). The germline CDR1 and CDR2 sequences are SGHRS and YFSETQ. V shed 5 bases and J shed 2 bases, with 11 bases lying between them. The CDR3 runs 15 residues. The CDR3 DNA sequence: TGCGCCAGCAGACAAGGGGGGGCTGGGGCCAACGTCCTGACTTTC. Protein sequence: CASRQGGAGANVLTF.

V is TRBV6-5 and J is TRBJ1-1; possible D gene TRBD1, 5 bases. Germline CDR1 MNHEY, CDR2 SVGAGI. V was trimmed by 6 bases and J by 7 bases, leaving 15 bases between them. This CDR3 is 13 amino acids long. In DNA, the CDR3 is TGTGCCAGCAGGTGGGGGGGGGTTGGTGAAGCTTTCTTT. Its translation is CASRWGGVGEAFF.

V is TRBV10-2 and J is TRBJ1-2; D possibly corresponds to TRBD1 (6 bases). V dropped 2 bases and J dropped 7 bases, with 14 bases sitting between them. From germline, CDR1 is WSHSY and CDR2 SAAADI. This CDR3 spans 14 amino acids. The CDR3 loop reads CASSEVGGRGGYTF. In DNA form, the CDR3 reads TGCGCCAGCAGTGAGGTGGGGGGGCGAGGTGGCTACACCTTC.

The chain joins TRBV5-4 to TRBJ2-7, with 8 bases that match TRBD1. CDR1 and CDR2 (germline): SGHNT, YYREEE (reference sequence). This CDR3 region has 12 residues. The trim removed 4 bases at V and 5 bases at J, leaving 2 bases unmatched. In DNA form, the CDR3 reads TGTGCCAGCAGCCCACAGGGGGACGAGCAGTACTTC. Its protein product is CASSPQGDEQYF.